This T cell receptor (beta chain) emerged from a study of regulatory T cells in long-lasting Graves disease. As to time point: persistent/refractory GD, antithyroid drugs over 5 years with positive TRAb. Preparation of the TCR library used RNA extracted from PBMCs. Both iRepertoire HTBI primers and Arm-PCR of CDR3 regions were used to build the TCR beta libraries. TCRdb recomputed calls from the multiplex PCR reads with MiXCR, one row per CDR3 protein. This sample has a few hundred thousand distinct CDR3 sequences; around 24% occur once, and the top ten carry about a quarter. This CDR3 comprises 14 residues. The germline V gene encodes CDR1 GTSNPN and CDR2 SVGIG (reference sequence). About this clonotype itself: With a much larger clone just one base away, this may be a read error.

The receptor was derived from a female donor with Graves disease. Sequences were derived from peripheral blood mononuclear cells (PBMCs), sampled when the disease was refractory, from a patient treated with antithyroid drugs. The genes are TRBV30 and TRBJ1-1; D unresolved. CDR3 bases: TGTGTCTGCCTAACGGGTCGAAAGAACACTGAAGCTTTCTTT. Translating it yields CVCLTGRKNTEAFF.